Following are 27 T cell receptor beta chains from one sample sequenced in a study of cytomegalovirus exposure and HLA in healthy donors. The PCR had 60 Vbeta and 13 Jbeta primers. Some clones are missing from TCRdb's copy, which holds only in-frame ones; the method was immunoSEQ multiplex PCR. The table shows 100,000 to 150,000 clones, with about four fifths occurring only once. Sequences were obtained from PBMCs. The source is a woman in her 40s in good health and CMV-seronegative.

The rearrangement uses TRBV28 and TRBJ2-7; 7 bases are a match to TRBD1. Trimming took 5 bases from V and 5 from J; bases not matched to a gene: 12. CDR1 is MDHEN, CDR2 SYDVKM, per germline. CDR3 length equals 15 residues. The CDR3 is CASSGLGQPRDEQYF. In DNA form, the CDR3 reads TGTGCCAGCAGTGGTTTGGGACAGCCAAGGGACGAGCAGTACTTC.

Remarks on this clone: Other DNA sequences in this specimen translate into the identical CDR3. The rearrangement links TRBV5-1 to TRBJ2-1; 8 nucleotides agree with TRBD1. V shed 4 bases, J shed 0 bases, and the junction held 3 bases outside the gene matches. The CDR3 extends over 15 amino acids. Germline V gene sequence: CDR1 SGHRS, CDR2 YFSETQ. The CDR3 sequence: CASSLDRVSYNEQFF. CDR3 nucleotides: TGCGCCAGCAGCCTGGACAGGGTCTCCTACAATGAGCAGTTCTTC. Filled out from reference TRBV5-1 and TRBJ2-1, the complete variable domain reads KAGVTQTPRYLIKTRGQQVTLSCSPISGHRSVSWYQQTPGQGLQFLFEYFSETQRNKGNFPGRFSGRQFSNSRSEMNVSTLELGDSALYLCASSLDRVSYNEQFFGPGTRLTVL.

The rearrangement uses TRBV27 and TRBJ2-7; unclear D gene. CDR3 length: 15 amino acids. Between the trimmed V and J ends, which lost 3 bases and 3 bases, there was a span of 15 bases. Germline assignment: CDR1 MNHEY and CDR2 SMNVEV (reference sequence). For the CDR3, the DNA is TGTGCCAGCAGTTTGAGCTTGAACAGAGTCTACGAGCAGTACTTC. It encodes CASSLSLNRVYEQYF.

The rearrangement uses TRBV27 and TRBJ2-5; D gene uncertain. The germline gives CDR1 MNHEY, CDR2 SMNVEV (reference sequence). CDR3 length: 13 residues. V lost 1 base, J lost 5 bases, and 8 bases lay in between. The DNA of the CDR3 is TGTGCCAGCAGTTTATTACCCCGGGAGACCCAGTACTTC. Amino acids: CASSLLPRETQYF.

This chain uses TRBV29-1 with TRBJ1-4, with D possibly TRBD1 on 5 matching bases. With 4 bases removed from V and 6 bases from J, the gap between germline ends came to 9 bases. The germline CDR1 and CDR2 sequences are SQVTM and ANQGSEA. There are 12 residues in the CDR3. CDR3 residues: CSVGAGDEKLFF. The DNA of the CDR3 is TGCAGCGTTGGGGCGGGGGATGAAAAACTGTTTTTT.

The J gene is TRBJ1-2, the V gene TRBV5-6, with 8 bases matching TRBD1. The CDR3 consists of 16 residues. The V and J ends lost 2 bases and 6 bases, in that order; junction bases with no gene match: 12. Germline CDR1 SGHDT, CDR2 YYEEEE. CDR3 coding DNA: TGTGCCAGCAGCTTTCGGGACAGGCCAGGGAGGGATGGCTACACCTTC. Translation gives CASSFRDRPGRDGYTF.

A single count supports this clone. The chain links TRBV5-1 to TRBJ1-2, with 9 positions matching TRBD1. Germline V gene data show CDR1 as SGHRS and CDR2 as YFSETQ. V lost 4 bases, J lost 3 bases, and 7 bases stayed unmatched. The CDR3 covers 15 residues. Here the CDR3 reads CASSPRTGGDYGYTF. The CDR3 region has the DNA TGCGCCAGCAGCCCCAGAACAGGGGGCGACTATGGCTACACCTTC.

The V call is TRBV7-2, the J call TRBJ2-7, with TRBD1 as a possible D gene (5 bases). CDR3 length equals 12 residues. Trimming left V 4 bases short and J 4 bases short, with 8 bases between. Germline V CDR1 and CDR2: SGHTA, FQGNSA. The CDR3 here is CASSSQGYEQYF. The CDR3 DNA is TGTGCCAGCAGCTCCCAGGGTTACGAGCAGTACTTC.

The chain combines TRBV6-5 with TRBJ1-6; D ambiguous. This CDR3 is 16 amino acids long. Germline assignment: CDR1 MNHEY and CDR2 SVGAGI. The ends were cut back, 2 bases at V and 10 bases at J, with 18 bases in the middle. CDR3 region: CASSYGEASSRSPLHF. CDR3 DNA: TGTGCCAGCAGTTACGGGGAGGCCAGCTCTCGGTCACCCCTCCACTTT.

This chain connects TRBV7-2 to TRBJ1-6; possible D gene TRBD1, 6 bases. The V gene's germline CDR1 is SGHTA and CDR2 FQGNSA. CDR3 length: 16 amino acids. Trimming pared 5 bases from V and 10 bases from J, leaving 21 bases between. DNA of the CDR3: TGTGCCAGCAGCGGGCAGGGGAGGGTCACCCCCTCACCCCTCCACTTT. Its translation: CASSGQGRVTPSPLHF.

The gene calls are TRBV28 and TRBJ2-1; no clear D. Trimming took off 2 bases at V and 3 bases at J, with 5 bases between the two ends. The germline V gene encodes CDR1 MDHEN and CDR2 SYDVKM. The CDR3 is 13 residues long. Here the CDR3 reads CASSLPGYNEQFF. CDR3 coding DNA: TGTGCCAGCAGTTTACCGGGCTACAATGAGCAGTTCTTC. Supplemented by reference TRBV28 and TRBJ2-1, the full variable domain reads DVKVTQSSRYLVKRTGEKVFLECVQDMDHENMFWYRQDPGLGLRLIYFSYDVKMKEKGDIPEGYSVSREKKERFSLILESASTNQTSMYLCASSLPGYNEQFFGPGTRLTVL.

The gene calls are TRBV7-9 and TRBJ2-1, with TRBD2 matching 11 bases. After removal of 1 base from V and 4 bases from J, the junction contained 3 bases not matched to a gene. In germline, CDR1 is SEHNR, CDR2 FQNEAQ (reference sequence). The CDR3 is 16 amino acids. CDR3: CASSLDSGRVYNEQFF. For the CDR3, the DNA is TGTGCCAGCAGCTTAGATAGCGGGAGGGTTTACAATGAGCAGTTCTTC.

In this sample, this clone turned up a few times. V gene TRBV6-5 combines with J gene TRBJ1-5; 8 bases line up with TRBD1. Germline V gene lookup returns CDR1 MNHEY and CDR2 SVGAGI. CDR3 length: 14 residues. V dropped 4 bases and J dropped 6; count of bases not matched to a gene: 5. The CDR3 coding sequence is TGTGCCAGCAGTTCTCAGGGGGCAAGTCAGCCCCAGCATTTT. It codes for CASSSQGASQPQHF.

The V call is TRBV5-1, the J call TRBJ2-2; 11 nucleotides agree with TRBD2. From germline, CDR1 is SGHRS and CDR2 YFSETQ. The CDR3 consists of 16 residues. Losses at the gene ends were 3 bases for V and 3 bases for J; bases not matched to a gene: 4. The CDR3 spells CASSSGLAGYTGELFF. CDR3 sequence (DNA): TGCGCCAGCAGCTCCGGACTAGCGGGTTACACCGGGGAGCTGTTTTTT.

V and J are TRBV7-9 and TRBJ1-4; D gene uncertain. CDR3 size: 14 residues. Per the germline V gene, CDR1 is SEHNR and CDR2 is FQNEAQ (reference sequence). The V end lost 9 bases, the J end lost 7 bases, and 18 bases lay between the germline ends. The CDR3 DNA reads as TGTGCCAGTGCTCCGAGTGGGCTCGGTGAAAAACTGTTTTTT. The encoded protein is CASAPSGLGEKLFF.

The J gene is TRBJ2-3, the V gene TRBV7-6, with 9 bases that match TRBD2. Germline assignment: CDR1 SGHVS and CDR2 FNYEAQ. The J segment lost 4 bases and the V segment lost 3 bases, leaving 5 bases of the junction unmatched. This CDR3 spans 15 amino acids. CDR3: CASSFRGRAADTQYF. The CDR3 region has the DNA TGTGCCAGCAGCTTCCGCGGGAGGGCCGCAGATACGCAGTATTTT. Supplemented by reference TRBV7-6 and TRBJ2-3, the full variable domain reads GAGVSQSPRYKVTKRGQDVALRCDPISGHVSLYWYRQALGQGPEFLTYFNYEAQQDKSGLPNDRFSAERPEGSISTLTIQRTEQRDSAMYRCASSFRGRAADTQYFGPGTRLTVL.

The DNA of the CDR3 is TGTGCCAGCAGCCGTAGCGGGAGTCCTCCCTACGAGCAGTACTTC. Protein: CASSRSGSPPYEQYF. J is TRBJ2-7 and V is TRBV5-6; TRBD2 agrees at 9 bases. Germline V gene data show CDR1 as SGHDT and CDR2 as YYEEEE. After removal of 4 bases from V and 2 bases from J, the junction contained 7 bases not matched to a gene. The CDR3 has 15 amino acids.

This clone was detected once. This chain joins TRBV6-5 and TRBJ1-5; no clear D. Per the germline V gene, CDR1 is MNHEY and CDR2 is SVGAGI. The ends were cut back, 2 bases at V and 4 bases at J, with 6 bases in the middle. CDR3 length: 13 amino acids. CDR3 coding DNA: TGTGCCAGCAGTTACGACTTAAATCAGCCCCAGCATTTT. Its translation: CASSYDLNQPQHF.

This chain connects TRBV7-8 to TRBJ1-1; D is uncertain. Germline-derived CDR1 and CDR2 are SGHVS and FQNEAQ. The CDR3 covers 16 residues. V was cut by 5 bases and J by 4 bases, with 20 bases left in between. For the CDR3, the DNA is TGTGCCAGCAGCGTATCCCCGGCGGGGAGTAGCACTGAAGCTTTCTTT. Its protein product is CASSVSPAGSSTEAFF.

CDR3 sequence: CASSPGLAGAPTDTQYF. The CDR3 region has the DNA TGTGCCAGCAGTCCCGGACTAGCGGGAGCCCCCACAGATACGCAGTATTTT. This chain connects TRBV28 to TRBJ2-3; TRBD2 matches 13 bases. The V segment lost 5 bases and the J segment 2 bases; nucleotides outside the gene matches: 7. This CDR3 comprises 17 residues. Germline V CDR1 and CDR2: MDHEN, SYDVKM.

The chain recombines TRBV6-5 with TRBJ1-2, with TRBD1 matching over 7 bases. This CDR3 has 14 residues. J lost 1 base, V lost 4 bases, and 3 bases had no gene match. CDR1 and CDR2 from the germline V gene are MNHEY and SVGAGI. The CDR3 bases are TGTGCCAGCAGTTCGGGACAGCTTAACTATGGCTACACCTTC. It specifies CASSSGQLNYGYTF.

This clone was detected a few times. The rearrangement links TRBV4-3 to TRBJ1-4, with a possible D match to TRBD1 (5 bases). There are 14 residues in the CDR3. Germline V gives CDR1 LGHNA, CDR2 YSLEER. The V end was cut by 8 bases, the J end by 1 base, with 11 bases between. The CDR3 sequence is CASSRALTNEKLFF. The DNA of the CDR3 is TGCGCCAGCTCCAGGGCCCTAACTAATGAAAAACTGTTTTTT.

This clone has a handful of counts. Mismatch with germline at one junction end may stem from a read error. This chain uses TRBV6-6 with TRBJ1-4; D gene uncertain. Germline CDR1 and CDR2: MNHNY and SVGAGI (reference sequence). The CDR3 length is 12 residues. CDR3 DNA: TGTGCCAGCAGTTACGGAGGGTATGCTTACACTTTT. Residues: CASSYGGYAYTF.

CDR3: CASSTVDREVPYIQYF. The CDR3, as DNA: TGTGCCAGCAGTACCGTCGACAGGGAGGTTCCATACATTCAGTACTTC. The V gene is TRBV28, the J gene TRBJ2-4; a weak D match, TRBD1 (7 bases). The germline V gene has CDR1 MDHEN and CDR2 SYDVKM. Trimming pared 5 bases from V and 8 bases from J, leaving 22 bases between. This CDR3 has 16 residues.

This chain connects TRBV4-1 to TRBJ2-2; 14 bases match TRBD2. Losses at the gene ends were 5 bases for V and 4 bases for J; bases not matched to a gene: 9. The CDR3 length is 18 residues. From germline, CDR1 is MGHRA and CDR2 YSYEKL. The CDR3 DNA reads TGCGCCAGCAGCTTGCGACTAGCGGGAGGGCCAGGCACCGGGGAGCTGTTTTTT. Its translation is CASSLRLAGGPGTGELFF.

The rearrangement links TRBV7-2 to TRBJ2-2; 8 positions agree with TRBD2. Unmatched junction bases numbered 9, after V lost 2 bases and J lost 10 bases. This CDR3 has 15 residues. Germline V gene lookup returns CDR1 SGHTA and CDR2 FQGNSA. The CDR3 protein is CASSLFSGSRAELFF. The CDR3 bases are TGTGCCAGCAGCTTATTCAGCGGGAGCCGTGCGGAGCTGTTTTTT.

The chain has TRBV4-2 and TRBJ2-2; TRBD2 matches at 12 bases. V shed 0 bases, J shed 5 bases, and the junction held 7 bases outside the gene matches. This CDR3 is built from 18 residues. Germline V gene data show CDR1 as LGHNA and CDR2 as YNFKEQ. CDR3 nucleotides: TGTGCCAGCAGCCAAGAAGAGACTAGCGGGGGAGGAACCGGGGAGCTGTTTTTT. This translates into CASSQEETSGGGTGELFF.